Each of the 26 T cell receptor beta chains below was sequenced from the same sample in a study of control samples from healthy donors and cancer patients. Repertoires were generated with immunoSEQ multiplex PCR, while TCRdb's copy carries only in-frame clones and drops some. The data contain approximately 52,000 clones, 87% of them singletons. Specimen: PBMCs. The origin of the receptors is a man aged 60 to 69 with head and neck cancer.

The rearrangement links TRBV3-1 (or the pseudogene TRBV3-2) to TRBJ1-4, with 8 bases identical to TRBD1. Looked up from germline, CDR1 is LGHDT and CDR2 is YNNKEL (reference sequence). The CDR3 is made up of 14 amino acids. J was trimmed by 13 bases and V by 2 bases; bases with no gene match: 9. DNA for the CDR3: TGTGCCAGCAGCCAATCGGACAGGGCCGGGGGACTGTTTTTT. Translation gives CASSQSDRAGGLFF.

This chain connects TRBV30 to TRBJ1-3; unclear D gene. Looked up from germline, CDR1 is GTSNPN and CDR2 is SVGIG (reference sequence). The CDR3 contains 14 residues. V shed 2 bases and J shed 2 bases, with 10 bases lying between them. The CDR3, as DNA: TGTGCCTGGAGTCTGGGTCTTACTGGAAACACCATATATTTT. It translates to CAWSLGLTGNTIYF.

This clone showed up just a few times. The CDR3 loop reads CASSSRYGGINEQFF. CDR3 nucleotide sequence: TGTGCCAGCAGCTCTCGATATGGTGGGATCAATGAGCAGTTCTTC. The chain recombines TRBV11-2 with TRBJ2-1; D is ambiguous. Germline V gene sequence: CDR1 SGHAT, CDR2 FQNNGV. The CDR3 is 15 amino acids. Trimming took off 4 bases at V and 6 bases at J, with 16 bases between the two ends.

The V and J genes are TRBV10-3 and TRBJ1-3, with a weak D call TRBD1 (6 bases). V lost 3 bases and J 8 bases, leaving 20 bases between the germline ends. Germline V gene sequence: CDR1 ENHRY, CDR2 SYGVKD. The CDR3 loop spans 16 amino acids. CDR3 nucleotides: TGTGCCATCAGTGATAAGGGGGAAAAAACCGGGGACACCATATATTTT. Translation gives CAISDKGEKTGDTIYF.

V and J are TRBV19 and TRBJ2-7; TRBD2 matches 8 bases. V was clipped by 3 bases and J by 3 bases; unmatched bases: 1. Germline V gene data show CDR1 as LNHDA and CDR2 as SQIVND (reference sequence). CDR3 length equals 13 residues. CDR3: CASSMGLVYEQYF. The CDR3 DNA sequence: TGTGCCAGTAGTATGGGACTAGTCTACGAGCAGTACTTC.

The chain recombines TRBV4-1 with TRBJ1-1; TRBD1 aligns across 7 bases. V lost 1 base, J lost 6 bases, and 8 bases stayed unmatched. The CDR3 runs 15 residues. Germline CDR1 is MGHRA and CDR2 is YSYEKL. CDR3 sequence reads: CASSQAQGRQAEAFF. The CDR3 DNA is TGCGCCAGCAGCCAAGCACAGGGGAGGCAGGCTGAAGCTTTCTTT.

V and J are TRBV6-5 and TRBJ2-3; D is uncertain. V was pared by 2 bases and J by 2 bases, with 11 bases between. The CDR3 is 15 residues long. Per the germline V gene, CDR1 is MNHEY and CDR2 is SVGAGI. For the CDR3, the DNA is TGTGCCAGCAGTTACGTCCGCGGCATCACAGATACGCAGTATTTT. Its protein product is CASSYVRGITDTQYF.

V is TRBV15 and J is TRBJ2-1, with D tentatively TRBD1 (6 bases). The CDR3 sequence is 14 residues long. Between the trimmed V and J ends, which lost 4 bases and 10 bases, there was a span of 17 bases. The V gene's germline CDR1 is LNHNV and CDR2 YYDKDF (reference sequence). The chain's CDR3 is CATSTRDTGSEQFF. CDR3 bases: TGTGCCACCAGCACCCGTGACACAGGGAGCGAGCAGTTCTTC. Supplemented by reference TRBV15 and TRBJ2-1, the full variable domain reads DAMVIQNPRYQVTQFGKPVTLSCSQTLNHNVMYWYQQKSSQAPKLLFHYYDKDFNNEADTPDNFQSRRPNTSFCFLDIRSPGLGDTAMYLCATSTRDTGSEQFFGPGTRLTVL.

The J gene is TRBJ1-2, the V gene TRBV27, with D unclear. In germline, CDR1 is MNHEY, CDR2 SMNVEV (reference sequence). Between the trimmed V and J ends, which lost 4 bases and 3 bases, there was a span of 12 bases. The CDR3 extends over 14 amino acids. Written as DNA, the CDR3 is TGTGCCAGCAGTTCTTTTAACAGCGACTATGGCTACACCTTC. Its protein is CASSSFNSDYGYTF.

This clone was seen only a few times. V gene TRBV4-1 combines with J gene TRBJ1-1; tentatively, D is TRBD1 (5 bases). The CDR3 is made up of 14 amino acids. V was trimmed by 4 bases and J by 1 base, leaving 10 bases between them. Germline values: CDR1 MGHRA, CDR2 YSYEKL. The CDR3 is CASSLGHGNTEAFF. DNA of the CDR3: TGCGCCAGCAGCCTCGGACATGGGAACACTGAAGCTTTCTTT.

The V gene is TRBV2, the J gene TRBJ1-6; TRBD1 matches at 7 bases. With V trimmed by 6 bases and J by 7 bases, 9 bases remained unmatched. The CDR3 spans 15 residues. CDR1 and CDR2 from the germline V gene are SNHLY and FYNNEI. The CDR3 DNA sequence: TGTGCCAGCAGCAGTCTAGGGGGCGGGAATTCACCCCTCCACTTT. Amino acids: CASSSLGGGNSPLHF.

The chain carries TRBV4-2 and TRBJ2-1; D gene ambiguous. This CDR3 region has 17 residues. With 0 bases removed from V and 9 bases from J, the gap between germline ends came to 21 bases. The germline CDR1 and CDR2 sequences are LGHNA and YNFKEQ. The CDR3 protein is CASSQEPSYGTASEQFF. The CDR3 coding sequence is TGTGCCAGCAGCCAAGAGCCCTCTTATGGAACGGCTAGTGAGCAGTTCTTC.

CDR3 residues: CASSQEYGFNYGYTF. In nucleotides, the CDR3 is TGCGCCAGCAGCCAAGAGTACGGCTTTAACTATGGCTACACCTTC. This chain uses TRBV4-3 with TRBJ1-2; D unresolved. Germline V CDR1 and CDR2: LGHNA, YSLEER. The CDR3 contains 15 residues. Trimming took off 0 bases at V and 1 base at J, with 9 bases between the two ends.

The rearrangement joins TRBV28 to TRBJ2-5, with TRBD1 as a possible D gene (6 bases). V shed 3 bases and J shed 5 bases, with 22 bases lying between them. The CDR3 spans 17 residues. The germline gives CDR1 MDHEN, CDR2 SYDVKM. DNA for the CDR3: TGTGCCAGCAGTTTTCATTATCGGCAGGGGCGCGGTGAGACCCAGTACTTC. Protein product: CASSFHYRQGRGETQYF.

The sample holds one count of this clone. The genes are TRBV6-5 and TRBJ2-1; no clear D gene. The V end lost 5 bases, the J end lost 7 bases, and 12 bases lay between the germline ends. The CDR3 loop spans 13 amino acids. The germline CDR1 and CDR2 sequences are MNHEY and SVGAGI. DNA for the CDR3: TGTGCCAGCAGTCCCAATGACCGGAATGAGCAGTTCTTC. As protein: CASSPNDRNEQFF.

The CDR3 is CASSSGTAALTYEQYF. The CDR3 DNA follows: TGTGCCAGCAGCTCCGGGACAGCGGCCCTCACCTACGAGCAGTACTTC. The chain links TRBV11-2 to TRBJ2-7, with 7 bases fitting TRBD1. The germline V gene has CDR1 SGHAT and CDR2 FQNNGV. CDR3 length: 16 residues. J lost 2 bases, V lost 4 bases, and 11 bases had no gene match.

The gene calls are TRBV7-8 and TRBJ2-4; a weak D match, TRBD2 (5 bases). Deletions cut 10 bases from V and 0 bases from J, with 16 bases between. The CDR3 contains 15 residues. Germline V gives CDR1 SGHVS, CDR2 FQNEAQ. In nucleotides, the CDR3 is TGTGCCACCGCTCCGGGGTACTTAGCCAAAAACATTCAGTACTTC. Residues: CATAPGYLAKNIQYF.

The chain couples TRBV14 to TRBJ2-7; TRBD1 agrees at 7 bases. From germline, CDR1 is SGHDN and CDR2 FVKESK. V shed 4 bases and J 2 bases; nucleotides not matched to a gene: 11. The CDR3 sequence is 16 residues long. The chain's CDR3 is CASSPLRGSTTYEQYF. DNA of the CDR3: TGTGCCAGCAGCCCTCTCAGGGGGTCTACTACCTACGAGCAGTACTTC.

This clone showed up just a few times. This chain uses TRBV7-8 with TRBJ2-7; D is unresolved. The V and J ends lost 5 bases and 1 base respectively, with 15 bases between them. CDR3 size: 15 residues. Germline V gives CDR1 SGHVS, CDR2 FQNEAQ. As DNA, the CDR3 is TGTGCCAGCAGCCTAACGGACGGACCTTCCTACGAGCAGTACTTC. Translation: CASSLTDGPSYEQYF.

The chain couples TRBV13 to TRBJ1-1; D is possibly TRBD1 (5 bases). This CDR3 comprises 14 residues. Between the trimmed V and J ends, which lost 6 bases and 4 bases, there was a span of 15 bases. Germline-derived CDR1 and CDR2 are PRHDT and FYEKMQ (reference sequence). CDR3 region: CASRKRDLSTEAFF. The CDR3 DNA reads TGTGCCAGCAGGAAAAGGGACCTTAGCACTGAAGCTTTCTTT.

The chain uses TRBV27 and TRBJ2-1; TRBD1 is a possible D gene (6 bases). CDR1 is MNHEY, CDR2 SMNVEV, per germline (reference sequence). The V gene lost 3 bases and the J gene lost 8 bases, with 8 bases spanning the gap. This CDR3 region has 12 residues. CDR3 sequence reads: CASSFEGDEQFF. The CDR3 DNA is TGTGCCAGCAGTTTCGAGGGGGATGAGCAGTTCTTC.

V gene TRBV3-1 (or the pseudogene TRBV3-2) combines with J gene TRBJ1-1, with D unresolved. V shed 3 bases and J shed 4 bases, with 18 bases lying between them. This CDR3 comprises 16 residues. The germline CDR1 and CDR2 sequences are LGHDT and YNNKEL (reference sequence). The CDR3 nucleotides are TGTGCCAGCAGCCACCAACCGCGAGGGTCGGGCACTGAAGCTTTCTTT. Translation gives CASSHQPRGSGTEAFF.

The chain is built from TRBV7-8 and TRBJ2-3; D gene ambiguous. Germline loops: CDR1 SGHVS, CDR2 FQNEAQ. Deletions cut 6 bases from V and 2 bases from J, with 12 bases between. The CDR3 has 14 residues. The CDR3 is CASREQSTTDTQYF. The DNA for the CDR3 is TGTGCCAGCAGAGAACAGAGTACCACAGATACGCAGTATTTT.

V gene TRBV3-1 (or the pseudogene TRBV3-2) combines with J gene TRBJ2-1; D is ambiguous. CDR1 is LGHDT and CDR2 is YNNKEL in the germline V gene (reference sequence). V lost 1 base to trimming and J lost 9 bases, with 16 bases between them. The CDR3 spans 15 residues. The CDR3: CASSQGVASGSEQFF. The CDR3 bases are TGTGCCAGCAGCCAAGGTGTCGCATCTGGCAGTGAGCAGTTCTTC.

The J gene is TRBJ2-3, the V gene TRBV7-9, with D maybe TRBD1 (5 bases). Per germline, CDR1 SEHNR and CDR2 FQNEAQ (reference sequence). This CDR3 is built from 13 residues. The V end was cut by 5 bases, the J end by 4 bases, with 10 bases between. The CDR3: CASSPPRADTQYF. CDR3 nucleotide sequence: TGTGCCAGCAGCCCACCCAGGGCAGATACGCAGTATTTT.

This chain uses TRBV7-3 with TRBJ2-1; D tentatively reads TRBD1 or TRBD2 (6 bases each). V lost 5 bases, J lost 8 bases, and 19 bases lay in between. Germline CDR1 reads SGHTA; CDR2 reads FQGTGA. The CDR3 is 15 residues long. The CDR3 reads CASSPLEGGTHEQFF. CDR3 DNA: TGTGCCAGCAGCCCCCTCGAGGGCGGGACACATGAGCAGTTCTTC.